This TCR beta chain appears in the sequencing data of a study of shared clonotypes between healthy human individuals. General study points: Around 5% was the fraction of naive CD4 clonotypes found shared across a few donors. Some clonotypes were shared by all four sorted-subset donors, while others were not shared. The non-shared ones had lower generation probabilities than the shared ones.

Repertoires were generated with immunoSEQ multiplex PCR, while TCRdb's copy carries only in-frame clones and drops some. The profile shows some 1,100,000 clones, 75% to 80% of them singletons. Germline V lookup: CDR1 SEHNR, CDR2 FQNEAQ (reference sequence). The length of the CDR3 is 13 residues. V was cut by 1 base and J by 12 bases, with 15 bases left in between. To note about this clone: No antigen is known for it. With a much larger clone just one base away, this may be a read error.

The rearrangement links TRBV7-9 to TRBJ1-2; D remains ambiguous. Specimen: memory CD4+ T cells from PBMCs. Subset of the sample: CD45RA-negative fraction. The receptor's source is a man aged 18 to 29 in good health. Some clones in this sample may be carry-over from other donors' samples. CDR3 sequence reads: CASSLDGGSGHTF. As DNA, the CDR3 is TGTGCCAGCAGCTTAGATGGTGGGTCGGGCCACACCTTC.